This T cell receptor beta chain stems from a study of cytomegalovirus exposure and HLA in healthy donors. CDR1 is GTSNPN and CDR2 is SVGIG in the germline V gene (reference sequence). The V end was cut by 0 bases, the J end by 3 bases, with 17 bases between. The CDR3 has 16 amino acids. PCR primers comprised 60 Vbeta and 13 Jbeta primers. Produced via immunoSEQ multiplex PCR; TCRdb's table is partial and in-frame only. The sample yields nearly 100,000 clones, roughly 76% seen once. The sequencing sample was made of PBMCs. The chain uses TRBV30 and TRBJ1-1; a weak D match, TRBD1 (5 bases). This TCR was recovered from a woman aged 55-70 years in good health and CMV-seropositive. The CDR3 region has the DNA TGTGCCTGGAGTGTATGGCGGGGCGCGGGGGACACTGAAGCTTTCTTT. This gives the protein CAWSVWRGAGDTEAFF.